The 6 T cell receptor beta chains below were found in one sample sequenced in a study of blood T cell repertoires in COVID-19. Sequenced by immunoSEQ multiplex PCR; TCRdb stores in-frame clones only, minus some. Altogether roughly 21,000 clones are present, 86% being singletons, with the ten largest covering less than 15%. Sequenced sample: peripheral blood. Receptors originate from a woman aged 80 or over with active or convalescent COVID-19.

The chain links TRBV5-1 to TRBJ2-7; 8 bases map to TRBD2. This CDR3 comprises 17 residues. In germline, CDR1 is SGHRS, CDR2 YFSETQ. The junction had 14 bases not matched to a gene; V was cut back by 1 base and J by 5 bases. Here the CDR3 DNA reads TGCGCCAGCAGCTTGCCTGTTCTTGCGGGAGGTTCCCACGAGCAGTACTTC. Translated, it gives CASSLPVLAGGSHEQYF.

The chain employs TRBV6-2 or TRBV6-3 and TRBJ1-2; 8 nucleotides match TRBD1. The germline CDR1 and CDR2 sequences are MNHEY and SVGEGT. V shed 4 bases, J shed 2 bases, and the junction held 6 bases outside the gene matches. This CDR3 spans 15 amino acids. CDR3 amino acids: CASSSFGQGNYGYTF. CDR3 DNA: TGTGCCAGCAGTTCCTTCGGACAGGGAAACTATGGCTACACCTTC.

The chain carries TRBV24-1 and TRBJ1-5, with a weak D call TRBD1 (5 bases). Germline lookup yields CDR1 KGHDR and CDR2 SFDVKD. This CDR3 comprises 13 residues. The V gene lost 5 bases and the J gene lost 9 bases, with 13 bases spanning the gap. CDR3 sequence: CATSARAGGPQHF. The DNA for the CDR3 is TGTGCCACCAGTGCCCGGGCCGGGGGGCCCCAGCATTTT.

This chain links TRBV7-2 with TRBJ1-1; D unresolved. The V and J ends lost 4 bases and 1 base respectively, with 10 bases between them. In germline, CDR1 is SGHTA, CDR2 FQGNSA. The length of the CDR3 is 14 residues. In nucleotides, the CDR3 is TGTGCCAGCAGCTCCCGACGGGGGAACACTGAAGCTTTCTTT. This gives the protein CASSSRRGNTEAFF.

This clone was detected a few times. This sequence joins TRBV7-9 and TRBJ1-2; 7 bases map to TRBD1. Per the germline V gene, CDR1 is SEHNR and CDR2 is FQNEAQ (reference sequence). V was clipped by 5 bases and J by 1 base; unmatched bases: 10. The length of the CDR3 is 16 residues. The CDR3 bases are TGTGCCAGCAGCGCTTGGGGACAGCCTCATAACTATGGCTACACCTTC. Its protein is CASSAWGQPHNYGYTF.

V is TRBV14 and J is TRBJ2-3; 9 bases align to TRBD2. V lost 4 bases, J lost 7 bases, and 6 bases stayed unmatched. The germline V gene encodes CDR1 SGHDN and CDR2 FVKESK. The CDR3 is made up of 14 amino acids. The CDR3 sequence is CASSPGTSRNTQYF. CDR3 bases: TGTGCCAGCAGCCCCGGGACTAGCAGGAATACGCAGTATTTT. Combining the CDR3 with reference TRBV14 and TRBJ2-3 gives the whole variable domain EAGVTQFPSHSVIEKGQTVTLRCDPISGHDNLYWYRRVMGKEIKFLLHFVKESKQDESGMPNNRFLAERTGGTYSTLKVQPAELEDSGVYFCASSPGTSRNTQYFGPGTRLTVL.